This T cell receptor beta chain was identified during a study of regulatory T cells in long-lasting Graves disease. This clonotype has just a few counts. The germline V gene has CDR1 SGHRS and CDR2 YFSETQ. This CDR3 is 17 amino acids long. V dropped 5 bases and J dropped 2; count of bases not matched to a gene: 8. Libraries of TCR beta came from iRepertoire HTBI primers plus Arm-PCR of CDR3 regions. TCRdb used MiXCR to reprocess the multiplex PCR reads, holding one entry per CDR3 protein. The sample has 250,000 to 300,000 distinct CDR3 sequences, roughly 18% seen once. The time point: newly diagnosed GD, antithyroid drugs for less than 3 months. The authors made the TCR library using RNA they extracted from PBMCs. The same sample was also used in a study of T cells in Graves' hyperthyroidism and ophthalmopathy.

The chain recombines TRBV5-1 with TRBJ2-3, with 13 positions matching TRBD2. The sample here was peripheral blood mononuclear cells (PBMCs), taken at new diagnosis, from a patient treated with antithyroid drugs. This TCR was recovered from a woman in her twenties or thirties with Graves disease. The CDR3 region has the DNA TGCGCCAGCAGTATGGGGACTAGCGGGGTGAACACAGATACGCAGTATTTT. Protein product: CASSMGTSGVNTDTQYF.